The subject of this entry is one T cell receptor beta chain. This specimen comes from a study of OX40 agonist ivuxolimab in advanced cancers. Assay: immunoSEQ multiplex PCR; the TCRdb copy retains only in-frame clones and omits some. The table shows some 100,000 clones, with under 90% occurring only once. V was pared by 4 bases and J by 1 base, with 4 bases of the junction left unmatched. Germline V gene sequence: CDR1 SEHNR, CDR2 FQNEAQ (reference sequence). This CDR3 has 15 amino acids. Sequencing was performed on CD4+ or CD8+ T cells sorted from blood, taken in a trial of the OX40 agonist ivuxolimab. The chain uses TRBV7-9 and TRBJ2-3; TRBD1 matches at 8 bases. This TCR was sampled from an adult with an advanced solid tumor such as melanoma, head and neck, liver or kidney cancer. In nucleotides, the CDR3 is TGTGCCAGCAGCTCACCGGACAGGGGCACAGATACGCAGTATTTT. Translation gives CASSSPDRGTDTQYF.